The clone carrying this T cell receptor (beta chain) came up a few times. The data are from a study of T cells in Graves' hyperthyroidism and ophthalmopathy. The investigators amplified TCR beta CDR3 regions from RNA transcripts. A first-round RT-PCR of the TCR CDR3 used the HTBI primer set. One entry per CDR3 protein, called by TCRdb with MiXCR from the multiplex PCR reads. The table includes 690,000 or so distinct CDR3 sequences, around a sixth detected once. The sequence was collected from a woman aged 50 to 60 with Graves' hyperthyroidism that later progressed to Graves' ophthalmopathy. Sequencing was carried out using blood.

CDR3: CSASGKGVETQYF. The CDR3 bases are TGCAGTGCTAGCGGTAAAGGGGTCGAGACCCAGTACTTC. The chain combines TRBV20-1 with TRBJ2-5; D perhaps matches TRBD1 (5 bases). The V and J ends lost 3 bases and 5 bases respectively, with 13 bases between them. Per germline, CDR1 DFQATT and CDR2 SNEGSKA (reference sequence). CDR3 length equals 13 residues.